This TCR beta chain derives from a study of yellow fever vaccine responses in identical twins. In the case of this clonotype: Antigen: not known.

Study outcomes and limitations: It has been reported that, in twins, the vaccine T cell response seemed partly convergent and partly personalized.

TCRdb passed the RT-PCR reads through MiXCR, listing each CDR3 protein once. The sample consists of 6,900 or so distinct CDR3 sequences, roughly 89% of them appearing once. V was shortened by 2 bases and J by 2 bases, with 16 bases between the two germline ends. The CDR3 length is 16 residues. In germline, CDR1 is SNHLY, CDR2 FYNNEI. The source is a woman under 30 who received the yellow fever vaccine. Sample: T cells from blood (PBMCs), unsorted or a sorted subset (not recorded which), taken before or after yellow fever vaccination (not recorded which). This sequence joins TRBV2 and TRBJ2-7, with D tentatively TRBD1 or TRBD2 (5 bases each). As DNA, the CDR3 is TGTGCCAGCAGTGAACCGGCAGGGATGGGGGCCTACGAGCAGTACTTC. This translates into CASSEPAGMGAYEQYF.